Presented here are 5 T cell receptor beta chains from one specimen sequenced in a study of cytomegalovirus exposure and HLA in healthy donors (dated by TCRdb to about 2017). Library creation used the immunoSEQ multiplex PCR assay. The multiplex PCR relied on a mix of 60 forward primers for TCR Vbeta segments and 13 reverse primers for TCR Jbeta segments. What TCRdb holds here is the immuneACCESS table cut down to in-frame rearrangements. Part of the clones is not present; checked against another copy, under half of the missing clones reflect an unresolved V gene, and the others are unexplained. This sample is represented by about 160,000 clones; roughly 85% of them were singletons. The ten largest make up 0.8% to 1% of the sample. Material for sequencing was PBMCs. The receptors here all came from a woman aged 25 to 39 in good health and CMV-seronegative.

V gene TRBV6-5 combines with J gene TRBJ1-2, with D unclear. Germline V gene sequence: CDR1 MNHEY, CDR2 SVGAGI. The CDR3 loop spans 14 amino acids. Trimming pared 2 bases from V and 6 bases from J, leaving 13 bases between. This CDR3 is CASSYNAGTNGYTF. DNA for the CDR3: TGTGCCAGCAGTTACAACGCGGGTACGAATGGCTACACCTTC.

This chain joins TRBV30 and TRBJ1-4, with D unresolved. CDR3 length: 12 residues. Per the germline V gene, CDR1 is GTSNPN and CDR2 is SVGIG (reference sequence). Trimming removed 2 bases at V and 14 bases at J, with 15 bases between. CDR3 nucleotides: TGTGCCTGGAGTAGGCAGGTCTTTGAGCTGTTTTTT. This codes for CAWSRQVFELFF. Supplemented by reference TRBV30 and TRBJ1-4, the full variable domain reads SQTIHQWPATLVQPVGSPLSLECTVEGTSNPNLYWYRQAAGRGLQLLFYSVGIGQISSEVPQNLSASRPQDRQFILSSKKLLLSDSGFYLCAWSRQVFELFFGSGTQLSVL.

This clone occurred once. The chain recombines TRBV4-2 with TRBJ2-7, with 7 bases identical to TRBD2. The length of the CDR3 is 16 residues. Germline V gene data show CDR1 as LGHNA and CDR2 as YNFKEQ. Unmatched junction bases numbered 5, after V lost 0 bases and J lost 0 bases. CDR3 in amino acids: CASSQDSGGASYEQYF. CDR3 DNA sequence: TGTGCCAGCAGCCAAGATTCGGGGGGAGCCTCCTACGAGCAGTACTTC.

The V gene is TRBV7-8, the J gene TRBJ2-7, with 9 bases identical to TRBD1. The ends lost 7 bases at V and 5 bases at J; junction bases unmatched: 15. Germline CDR1 is SGHVS and CDR2 is FQNEAQ. The CDR3 extends over 16 amino acids. The CDR3: CASNPYQTGGFDEQYF. The CDR3 coding sequence is TGTGCCAGCAACCCGTACCAGACAGGGGGGTTCGACGAGCAGTACTTC.

The chain joins TRBV7-9 to TRBJ2-7; 8 bases map to TRBD1. The CDR3 sequence is 15 residues long. With 5 bases clipped from V and 0 bases from J, the junction kept 6 bases outside the gene matches. In germline, CDR1 is SEHNR, CDR2 FQNEAQ (reference sequence). The CDR3 DNA follows: TGTGCCAGCAGCCCGGACAGGGAAAGCTCCTACGAGCAGTACTTC. This gives the protein CASSPDRESSYEQYF.